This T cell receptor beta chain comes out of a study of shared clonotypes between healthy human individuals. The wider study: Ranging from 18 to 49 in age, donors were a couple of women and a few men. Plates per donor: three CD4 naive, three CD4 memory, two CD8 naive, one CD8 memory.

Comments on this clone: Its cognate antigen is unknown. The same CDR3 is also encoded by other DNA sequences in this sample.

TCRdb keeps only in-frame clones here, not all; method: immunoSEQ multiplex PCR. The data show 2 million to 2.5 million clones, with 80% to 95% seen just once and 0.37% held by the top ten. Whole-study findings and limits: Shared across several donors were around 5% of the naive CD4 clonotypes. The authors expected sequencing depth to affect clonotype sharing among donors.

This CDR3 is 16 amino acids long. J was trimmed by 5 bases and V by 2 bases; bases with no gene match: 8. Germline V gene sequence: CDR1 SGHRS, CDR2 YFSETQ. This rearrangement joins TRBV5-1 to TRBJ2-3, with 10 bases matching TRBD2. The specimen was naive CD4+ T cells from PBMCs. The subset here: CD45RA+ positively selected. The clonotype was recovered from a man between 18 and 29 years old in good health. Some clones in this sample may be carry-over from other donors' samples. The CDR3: CASSFGLAGDLDTQYF. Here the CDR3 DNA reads TGCGCCAGCAGCTTCGGGCTAGCGGGGGATTTAGATACGCAGTATTTT.